Listed below are T cell receptor beta chains from one sample, sequenced in a study of cytomegalovirus exposure and HLA in healthy donors. Data came from immunoSEQ multiplex PCR; TCRdb stores just in-frame clones and leaves some out. This sample yields around 150,000 clones, of which 80% are seen a single time; about 2.4% belongs to the top ten. The sequenced material came from PBMCs. The receptors come from a man aged 50 or older in good health and CMV-seronegative. Each CDR3 is given with its conserved first and last residue. The D gene is left open where the match is weak. A clone size is listed for some rows: how often the clone was seen (once, few, many), or a class if it is expanded.

abundance: NA; j_gene: TRBJ2-7; v_gene: TRBV15; d_gene: NA; CDR3nt: TGTGCCACCGCAAAGGACAGTAGCTCCTACGAGCAGTACTTC; CDR3aa: CATAKDSSSYEQYF
abundance: NA; j_gene: TRBJ2-6; v_gene: TRBV25-1; d_gene: TRBD2; CDR3nt: TGTGCCAGCGGGAGGGGTTTGTCTGGGGCCAACGTCCTGACTTTC; CDR3aa: CASGRGLSGANVLTF
abundance: NA; j_gene: TRBJ2-3; v_gene: TRBV7-2; d_gene: NA; CDR3nt: TGTGCCAGCAGCCCCCAGTCTAGTGTAAATACGCAGTATTTT; CDR3aa: CASSPQSSVNTQYF
abundance: NA; j_gene: TRBJ2-1; v_gene: TRBV4-1; d_gene: TRBD1; CDR3nt: TGCGCCAGCAGCCAAGATCCCGGGACAGGGTTTAACAATGAGCAGTTCTTC; CDR3aa: CASSQDPGTGFNNEQFF
abundance: NA; j_gene: TRBJ2-7; v_gene: TRBV25-1; d_gene: NA; CDR3nt: TGTGCCAGCGGACATGGTGGCTTCTACGAGCAGTACTTC; CDR3aa: CASGHGGFYEQYF
abundance: NA; j_gene: TRBJ2-5; v_gene: TRBV9; d_gene: TRBD1; CDR3nt: TGTGCCAGCAGCGTAGGACAGGGGAAAGAGACCCAGTACTTC; CDR3aa: CASSVGQGKETQYF
abundance: NA; j_gene: TRBJ2-1; v_gene: TRBV7-9; d_gene: TRBD2; CDR3nt: TGTGCCAGCAGCTTAAGCCTAGCGGGCAATGAGCAGTTCTTC; CDR3aa: CASSLSLAGNEQFF
abundance: few; j_gene: TRBJ1-1; v_gene: TRBV6-5; d_gene: NA; CDR3nt: TGTGCCAGCAGTACACGGGAGGGGAACACTGAAGCTTTCTTT; CDR3aa: CASSTREGNTEAFF
abundance: NA; j_gene: TRBJ2-1; v_gene: TRBV5-1; d_gene: NA; CDR3nt: TGCGCCAGCACGCCTCTAACCTACAATGAGCAGTTCTTC; CDR3aa: CASTPLTYNEQFF
abundance: NA; j_gene: TRBJ1-1; v_gene: TRBV28; d_gene: NA; CDR3nt: TGTGCCAGCAGCCGTCACGGACAGACTGAAGCTTTCTTT; CDR3aa: CASSRHGQTEAFF
abundance: few; j_gene: TRBJ2-6; v_gene: TRBV2; d_gene: TRBD1; CDR3nt: TGTGCCAGCAGTGAGTCCCTGACAGGGGGCGCAACTGGGGCCAACGTCCTGACTTTC; CDR3aa: CASSESLTGGATGANVLTF
abundance: NA; j_gene: TRBJ1-4; v_gene: TRBV15; d_gene: NA; CDR3nt: TGTGCCACCAGCAGAGGGGGACTGAGTAATGAAAAACTGTTTTTT; CDR3aa: CATSRGGLSNEKLFF
abundance: NA; j_gene: TRBJ2-2; v_gene: TRBV19; d_gene: TRBD1; CDR3nt: TGTGCCAGTAGTACCCTGAGGACAGGGGTAAACACCGGGGAGCTGTTTTTT; CDR3aa: CASSTLRTGVNTGELFF
abundance: NA; j_gene: TRBJ2-5; v_gene: TRBV7-8; d_gene: TRBD2; CDR3nt: TGTGCCAGCAGCTTAAGCGGGAGGGCAGCCCAAGAGACCCAGTACTTC; CDR3aa: CASSLSGRAAQETQYF
abundance: NA; j_gene: TRBJ1-2; v_gene: TRBV2; d_gene: NA; CDR3nt: TGTGCCAGCGTCAAAGCTTTCTATGGCTACACCTTC; CDR3aa: CASVKAFYGYTF
abundance: NA; j_gene: TRBJ2-7; v_gene: TRBV5-1; d_gene: TRBD2; CDR3nt: TGCGTCAGCAGTGGTAGCGGGAGCATCTACGAGCAGTACTTC; CDR3aa: CVSSGSGSIYEQYF
abundance: NA; j_gene: TRBJ1-4; v_gene: TRBV6-1; d_gene: NA; CDR3nt: TGTGCCAGCAGCTGGGGGGCTAATGAAAAACTGTTTTTT; CDR3aa: CASSWGANEKLFF
abundance: NA; j_gene: TRBJ2-7; v_gene: TRBV19; d_gene: TRBD2; CDR3nt: TGTGCCAGTGGACTAGCGGGAAGACAACAGTACTTC; CDR3aa: CASGLAGRQQYF
abundance: NA; j_gene: TRBJ2-7; v_gene: TRBV5-1; d_gene: TRBD1; CDR3nt: TGCGCCAGCAGCGACCAAGGACAGGGGGGCGAGCAGTACTTC; CDR3aa: CASSDQGQGGEQYF
abundance: NA; j_gene: TRBJ2-5; v_gene: TRBV18; d_gene: TRBD1; CDR3nt: TGTGCCAGCCACCGGGACAGGGGGGTCGAGCGCCAAGAGACCCAGTACTTC; CDR3aa: CASHRDRGVERQETQYF
abundance: NA; j_gene: TRBJ2-7; v_gene: TRBV13; d_gene: TRBD2; CDR3nt: TGTGCCAGCAGACTAGCGGGAGCCGGGTTTTACGAGCAGTACTTC; CDR3aa: CASRLAGAGFYEQYF
abundance: NA; j_gene: TRBJ1-5; v_gene: TRBV4-1; d_gene: NA; CDR3nt: TGCGCCAGCAGCCAAGAGCCGGGTTCCGATCAGCCCCAGCATTTT; CDR3aa: CASSQEPGSDQPQHF
abundance: NA; j_gene: TRBJ2-2; v_gene: TRBV29-1; d_gene: NA; CDR3nt: TGCAGCGTAATGCTCGCCGGGGAGCTGTTTTTT; CDR3aa: CSVMLAGELFF
abundance: NA; j_gene: TRBJ2-7; v_gene: TRBV6-1; d_gene: NA; CDR3nt: TGTGCCAGCAGTGAAAGGGCAGGGCCCCACGAGCAGTACTTC; CDR3aa: CASSERAGPHEQYF
abundance: once; j_gene: TRBJ1-1; v_gene: TRBV14; d_gene: NA; CDR3nt: TGTGCCAGCAGTTACAGAAGCCTGAACACTGAAGCTTTCTTT; CDR3aa: CASSYRSLNTEAFF
abundance: NA; j_gene: TRBJ2-3; v_gene: TRBV9; d_gene: NA; CDR3nt: TGTGCCAGCAGCGAAGCGGATACGCAGTATTTT; CDR3aa: CASSEADTQYF
abundance: NA; j_gene: TRBJ2-5; v_gene: TRBV7-6; d_gene: TRBD1; CDR3nt: TGTGCCAGCTCCCTTGTCTTGGGGACAGGGGAATTGGAGACCCAGTACTTC; CDR3aa: CASSLVLGTGELETQYF
abundance: NA; j_gene: TRBJ2-7; v_gene: TRBV9; d_gene: NA; CDR3nt: TGTGCCAGCAGCGTCGACTCACTCACCTACGAGCAGTACTTC; CDR3aa: CASSVDSLTYEQYF
abundance: NA; j_gene: TRBJ1-2; v_gene: TRBV19; d_gene: NA; CDR3nt: TGTGCCAGTAGTCTACCCTTCGGTCAGGGCTATGGCTACACCTTC; CDR3aa: CASSLPFGQGYGYTF